This T cell receptor beta chain comes out of a study of cytomegalovirus exposure and HLA in healthy donors. Study-level background: One earlier analysis, a look at 150 million to 200 million T cells, found roughly 120 million unique TCR beta sequences. Study findings and constraints: Some public TCRs appeared in many individuals, while most sequences were rare. Later analysis showed TCR association rates varying by HLA locus, highest for DRB1 and lowest for HLA-C. The study labeled 170 or so TCR beta chains cytomegalovirus-associated.

In the PCR, 60 Vbeta and 13 Jbeta primers were used. TCRdb's copy holds only in-frame clones and misses some; the assay was immunoSEQ multiplex PCR. The table shows fewer than 200,000 clones, with about 88% occurring only once. Trimming took 0 bases from V and 0 from J, leaving 15 bases between them. Germline loops: CDR1 LNHNV, CDR2 YYDKDF (reference sequence). The CDR3 loop spans 18 amino acids. Remarks on this clone: The antigen is unknown.

J is TRBJ1-5 and V is TRBV15; possibly TRBD1 for D (6 bases). This clonotype was sampled from a girl under three years old in good health and CMV-seronegative. The sequencing input was PBMCs. The CDR3: CATSRDLTAGDSNQPQHF. The CDR3 bases are TGTGCCACCAGCAGAGATCTTACGGCAGGGGATAGCAATCAGCCCCAGCATTTT.